This TCR beta chain was observed in a study of blood T cell repertoires in COVID-19. The method was immunoSEQ multiplex PCR; TCRdb's version includes in-frame clones alone and lacks a portion of them. The sample carries hundreds of thousands of clones, roughly nine tenths recorded once. The CDR3 has 16 amino acids. Germline values: CDR1 SQVTM, CDR2 ANQGSEA. Trimming took 1 base from V and 3 from J, leaving 16 bases between them. The chain combines TRBV29-1 with TRBJ2-1; tentatively, D is TRBD1 (6 bases). The sequenced sample was PBMCs or T cells enriched from blood (not recorded which). The source is a man aged 60 to 69 who had recovered from COVID-19. CDR3 in amino acids: CSVEGSLGQLYNEQFF. The DNA for the CDR3 is TGCAGCGTTGAAGGATCCCTAGGACAGCTCTACAATGAGCAGTTCTTC.